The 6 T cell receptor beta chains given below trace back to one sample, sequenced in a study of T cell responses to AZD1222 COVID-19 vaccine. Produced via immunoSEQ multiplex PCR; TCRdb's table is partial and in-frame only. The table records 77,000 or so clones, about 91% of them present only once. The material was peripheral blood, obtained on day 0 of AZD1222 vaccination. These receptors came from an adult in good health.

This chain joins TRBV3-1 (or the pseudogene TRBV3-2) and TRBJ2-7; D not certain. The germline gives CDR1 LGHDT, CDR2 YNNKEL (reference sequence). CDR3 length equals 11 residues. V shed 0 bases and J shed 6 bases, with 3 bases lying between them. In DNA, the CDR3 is TGTGCCAGCAGCCAAGAGGCCGAGCAGTACTTC. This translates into CASSQEAEQYF.

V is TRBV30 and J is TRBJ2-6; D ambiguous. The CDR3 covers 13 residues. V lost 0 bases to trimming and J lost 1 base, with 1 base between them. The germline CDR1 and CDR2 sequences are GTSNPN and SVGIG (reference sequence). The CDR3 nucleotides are TGTGCCTGGAGTGTATCTGGGGCCAACGTCCTGACTTTC. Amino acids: CAWSVSGANVLTF.

The CDR3 nucleotides read TGCGCCAGCAGCCAAGTTCTAGCGCCCGCATCTCTTGGAGAGACCCAGTACTTC. Translating it yields CASSQVLAPASLGETQYF. This sequence joins TRBV4-1 and TRBJ2-5; D perhaps matches TRBD2 (6 bases). V lost 1 base, J lost 4 bases, and 22 bases lay in between. Germline CDR1 is MGHRA and CDR2 is YSYEKL. The CDR3 spans 18 residues.

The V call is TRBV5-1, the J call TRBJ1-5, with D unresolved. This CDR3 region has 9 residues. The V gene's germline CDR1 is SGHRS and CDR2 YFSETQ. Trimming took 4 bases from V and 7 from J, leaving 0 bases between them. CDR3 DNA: TGCGCCAGCAGCCAGCCCCAGCATTTT. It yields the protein CASSQPQHF. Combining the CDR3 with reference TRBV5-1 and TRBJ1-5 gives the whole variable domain KAGVTQTPRYLIKTRGQQVTLSCSPISGHRSVSWYQQTPGQGLQFLFEYFSETQRNKGNFPGRFSGRQFSNSRSEMNVSTLELGDSALYLCASSQPQHFGDGTRLSIL.

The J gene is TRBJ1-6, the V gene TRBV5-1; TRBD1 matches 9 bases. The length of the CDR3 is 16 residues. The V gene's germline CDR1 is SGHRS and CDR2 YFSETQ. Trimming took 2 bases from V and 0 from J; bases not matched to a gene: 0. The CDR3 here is CASSLQGASYNSPLHF. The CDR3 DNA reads TGCGCCAGCAGCTTACAGGGGGCCTCCTATAATTCACCCCTCCACTTT.

The CDR3, as DNA: TGTGCCAGCAGCCCCATATTTGGCGGGACAGGGATCTCTGGAAACACCATATATTTT. Encoded protein: CASSPIFGGTGISGNTIYF. J is TRBJ1-3 and V is TRBV11-2, with 9 bases lining up with TRBD1. The CDR3 consists of 19 residues. V lost 5 bases, J lost 0 bases, and 14 bases stayed unmatched. The germline V gene has CDR1 SGHAT and CDR2 FQNNGV.